This T cell receptor beta chain was identified during a study of T cell clones after liver transplantation. To note about this clone: Its antigen is not identified.

The CDR3 runs to 16 residues. The germline V gene has CDR1 SGHNT and CDR2 YYREEE (reference sequence). The V gene lost 3 bases and the J gene lost 0 bases, with 12 bases spanning the gap. Notes on the study in general: Graft donor-reactive T cells may have migrated into the graft rather than being deleted.

The protocol was immunoSEQ multiplex PCR, while the TCRdb copy is restricted to in-frame clones and leaves out a portion. The table has roughly 80,000 clones, about 82% seen once; the top ten hold under 0.6%. This specimen consisted of CD4+ T cells from blood, obtained 45 to 46 months after liver transplant. This chain links TRBV5-4 with TRBJ2-2; perhaps TRBD1 as D (5 bases). This sequence was found in a human patient who received a liver transplant. Some T cells may be graft donor cells. The CDR3, as DNA: TGTGCCAGCAGCTCGCACAGGTTCGCGAACACCGGGGAGCTGTTTTTT. Protein sequence: CASSSHRFANTGELFF.